This T cell receptor beta chain was documented in a study of shared clonotypes between healthy human individuals. Across the whole study: With ages of 18 to 49, the donors were a couple of women and a few men.

CD4+ cell separation produced CD45RA+ naive and CD45RA-negative memory subsets. Using immunoSEQ multiplex PCR, the repertoire was profiled, and TCRdb retains in-frame clones only, with some absent. The profile shows about 2.4 million clones, under 95% of them singletons. Germline V CDR1 and CDR2: SGHAT, FQNNGV. Trimming cost V 5 bases and J 6 bases; bases outside gene matches: 12. The CDR3 totals 17 residues. Overall study results and limits: Among the subsets, naive ones generally showed larger estimated richness than memory ones. It was observed that 5% to 6.5% of naive CD4 clonotypes were shared across a few donors.

On this clone: Its antigen is unidentified.

V gene TRBV11-2 combines with J gene TRBJ2-2, with TRBD2 matching over 10 bases. Sequencing was performed on naive CD4+ T cells from PBMCs. Sample subset: CD45RA+ positively selected. The sequence derives from a man aged 18 to 29 in good health. Some clones in this sample may be carry-over from other donors' samples. The CDR3 bases are TGTGCCAGCAGCCGAAATGGGCTAGCGGGAGATCCCGGGGAGCTGTTTTTT. Amino acid sequence: CASSRNGLAGDPGELFF. The variable domain in full, with the rest retrieved from reference TRBV11-2 and TRBJ2-2, is EAGVAQSPRYKIIEKRQSVAFWCNPISGHATLYWYQQILGQGPKLLIQFQNNGVVDDSQLPKDRFSAERLKGVDSTLKIQPAKLEDSAVYLCASSRNGLAGDPGELFFGEGSRLTVL.